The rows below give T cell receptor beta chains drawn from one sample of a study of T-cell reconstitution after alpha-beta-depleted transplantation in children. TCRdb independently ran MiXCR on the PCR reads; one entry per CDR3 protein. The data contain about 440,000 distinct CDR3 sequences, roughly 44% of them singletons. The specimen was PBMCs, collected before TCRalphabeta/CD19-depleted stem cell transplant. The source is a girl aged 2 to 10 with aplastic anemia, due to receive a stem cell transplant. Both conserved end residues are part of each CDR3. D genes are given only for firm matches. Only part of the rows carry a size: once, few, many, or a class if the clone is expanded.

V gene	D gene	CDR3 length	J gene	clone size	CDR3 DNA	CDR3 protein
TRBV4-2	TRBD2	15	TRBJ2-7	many	TGTGCCAGCAGCCAAGGGTTAGCGGGGCCCTACGAGCAGTACTTC	CASSQGLAGPYEQYF
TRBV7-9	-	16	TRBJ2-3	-	TGTGCCAGCAGCTTAGGTTCTAGCAGATACACAGATACGCAGTATTTT	CASSLGSSRYTDTQYF
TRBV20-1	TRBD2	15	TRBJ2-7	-	TGCAGTGCTAGCGCCGGACTAGCGGGGGGGCACGAGCAGTACTTC	CSASAGLAGGHEQYF
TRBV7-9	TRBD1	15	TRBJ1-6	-	TGTGCCAGCAGCCCGCCGGGACAGAGGAATTCACCCCTCCACTTT	CASSPPGQRNSPLHF
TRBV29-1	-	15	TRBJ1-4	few	TGCAGCGTCCTCTTGGGAAGTCGGAGGGGTGAAAAACTGTTTTTT	CSVLLGSRRGEKLFF
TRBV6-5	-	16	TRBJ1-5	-	TGTGCCAGCAGTTACTCAATGCAGGGAAGCAATCAGCCCCAGCATTTT	CASSYSMQGSNQPQHF
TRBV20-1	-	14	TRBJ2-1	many	TGCAGTGCTATTCTGTACGGGAAAGCTTATGAGCAGTTCTTC	CSAILYGKAYEQFF
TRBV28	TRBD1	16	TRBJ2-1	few	TGTGCCAGCAGTTTAGTGACAGGGGGCGCGTTCAATGAGCAGTTCTTC	CASSLVTGGAFNEQFF
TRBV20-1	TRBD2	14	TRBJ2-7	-	TGCAGTGCTAGGGGGACTAGCGGTACCTACGAGCAGTACTTC	CSARGTSGTYEQYF
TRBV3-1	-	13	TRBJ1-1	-	TGTGCCAGCAGCCAAGTGGGGAGTACTGAAGCTTTCTTT	CASSQVGSTEAFF
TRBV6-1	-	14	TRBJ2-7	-	TGTGCCAGCAGTGTATGGAGGACCTCCTACGAGCAGTACTTC	CASSVWRTSYEQYF
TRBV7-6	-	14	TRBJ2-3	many	TGTGCCAGCACCCCCGGGTTTAGCACAGATACGCAGTATTTT	CASTPGFSTDTQYF
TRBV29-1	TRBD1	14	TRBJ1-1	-	TGCAGCGCTGGGGAACAGGGGGTTGGCACTGAAGCTTTCTTT	CSAGEQGVGTEAFF
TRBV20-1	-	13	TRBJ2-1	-	TGCAGTGCTATGGGGCAGATCCCCAATGAGCAGTTCTTC	CSAMGQIPNEQFF
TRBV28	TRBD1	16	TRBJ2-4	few	TGTGCCAGCAGCCCCACAGGGGTTGGAGCCAAAAACATTCAGTACTTC	CASSPTGVGAKNIQYF
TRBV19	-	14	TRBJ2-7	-	TGTGCCAGTAGTTTGGGCGGGACCCACTACGAGCAGTACTTC	CASSLGGTHYEQYF
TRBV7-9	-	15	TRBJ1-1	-	TGTGCCAGCAGCTTACCCCAGACACTGAACACTGAAGCTTTCTTT	CASSLPQTLNTEAFF
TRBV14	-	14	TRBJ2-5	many	TGTGCCAGCAGCCAAGGTCCCGGTAGGGAGACCCAGTACTTC	CASSQGPGRETQYF
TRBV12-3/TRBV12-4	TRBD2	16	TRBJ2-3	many	TGTGCCAGCAGTTCCCTAGCGGGACGGGGCACAGATACGCAGTATTTT	CASSSLAGRGTDTQYF
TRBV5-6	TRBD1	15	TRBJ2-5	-	TGTGCCAGCAGCCCCTTGACAGGGGACGGGGAGACCCAGTACTTC	CASSPLTGDGETQYF
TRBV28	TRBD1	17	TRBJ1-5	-	TGTGCCAGCAGTTTAGTAGGGGGACAGGGAGTCCGTCAGCCCCAGCATTTT	CASSLVGGQGVRQPQHF
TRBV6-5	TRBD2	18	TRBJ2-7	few	TGTGCCATCAGTTCCTCGGGTGTCCCGGGACTAGCGGCCTACGAGCAGTACTTC	CAISSSGVPGLAAYEQYF
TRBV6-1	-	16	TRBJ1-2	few	TGTGCCAGCAGCGACGCAGGGGCCGACTCTAACTATGGCTACACCTTC	CASSDAGADSNYGYTF
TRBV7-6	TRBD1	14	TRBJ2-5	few	TGTGCCAGCAGCTCGACAGGGTTTGGAGAGACCCAGTACTTC	CASSSTGFGETQYF
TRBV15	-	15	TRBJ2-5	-	TGTGCCACCAGCAGAGGGATGGGGGCTGGAGAGACCCAGTACTTC	CATSRGMGAGETQYF
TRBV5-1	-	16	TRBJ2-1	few	TGCGCCAGCAGCTTGGCCCCGACTAAGAGTTACAATGAGCAGTTCTTC	CASSLAPTKSYNEQFF
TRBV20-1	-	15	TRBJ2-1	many	TGCAGTGCTACGCCCTTAGCCACGATATCCAATGAGCAGTTCTTC	CSATPLATISNEQFF
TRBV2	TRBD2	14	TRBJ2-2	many	TGTGCCAGCAGTGAAAGGACTAGTATCGGGGAGCTGTTTTTT	CASSERTSIGELFF
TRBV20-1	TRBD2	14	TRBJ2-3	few	TGCAGTGCTGGACTAGCGGGAGTCGCAGATACGCAGTATTTT	CSAGLAGVADTQYF
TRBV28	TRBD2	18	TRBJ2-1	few	TGTGCCAGCAGTCCGACTAGCGGGAGGGCCCTACGCTACAATGAGCAGTTCTTC	CASSPTSGRALRYNEQFF
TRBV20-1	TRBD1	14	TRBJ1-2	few	TGCAGTACTCCATTAGGGACAGGGGTTTATGGCTACACCTTC	CSTPLGTGVYGYTF
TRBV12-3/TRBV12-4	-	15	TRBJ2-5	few	TGTGCCAGCAGTTTAGATTTAGGGGTGGAGGAGACCCAGTACTTC	CASSLDLGVEETQYF
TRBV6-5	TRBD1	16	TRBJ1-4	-	TGTGCCAGCAGTTTCGGGACAGGGGGCGAAAATGAAAAACTGTTTTTT	CASSFGTGGENEKLFF
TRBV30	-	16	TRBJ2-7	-	TGTGCCTGGAGTGTAATCCACCGGACACAACGCTACGAGCAGTACTTC	CAWSVIHRTQRYEQYF
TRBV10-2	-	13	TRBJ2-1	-	TGCGCCAGCAGTGAGGAACGCTACAATGAGCAGTTCTTC	CASSEERYNEQFF
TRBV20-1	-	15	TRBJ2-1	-	TGCAGTGCTAGAGTATCTGACGGTCCCTACAATGAGCAGTTCTTC	CSARVSDGPYNEQFF
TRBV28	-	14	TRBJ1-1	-	TGTGCCAGCAGTTTGTGGGGGTCGGCAAATGAAGCTTTCTTT	CASSLWGSANEAFF
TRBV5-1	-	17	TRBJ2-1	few	TGCGCCAGCAGTGGCGGGCCCTTTACAACCCTGGACAATGAGCAGTTCTTC	CASSGGPFTTLDNEQFF
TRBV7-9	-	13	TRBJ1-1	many	TGTGCCAGCAGCTTAACACAGGTAGACGAAGCTTTCTTT	CASSLTQVDEAFF
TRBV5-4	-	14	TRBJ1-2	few	TGTGCCAGCAGCCCTGACTTAGCTAACTATGGCTACACCTTC	CASSPDLANYGYTF
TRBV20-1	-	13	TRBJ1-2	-	TGCAGTGCTAGAGGCAGGACCAACTATGGCTACACCTTC	CSARGRTNYGYTF
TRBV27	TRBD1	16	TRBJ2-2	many	TGTGCCAGCAGTCCCGGGACAGGGGCGAGAACCGGGGAGCTGTTTTTT	CASSPGTGARTGELFF
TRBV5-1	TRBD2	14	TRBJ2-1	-	TGCGCCAGCAGCTGGACTAGCGGGAGTGTCGAGCAGTTCTTC	CASSWTSGSVEQFF
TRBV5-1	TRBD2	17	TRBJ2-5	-	TGCGCCAGCAGCCCAGGGACTATAGCGGGGACCTGGGAGACCCAGTACTTC	CASSPGTIAGTWETQYF
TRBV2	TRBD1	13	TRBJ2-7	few	TGTGCCAGCACTGCTGACAGGGTCTACGAGCAGTACTTC	CASTADRVYEQYF
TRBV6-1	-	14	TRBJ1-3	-	TGTGCCAGCAGCTCCTTAGGCAATGGAAACACCATATATTTT	CASSSLGNGNTIYF
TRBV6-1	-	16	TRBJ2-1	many	TGTGCCAGCAGTGACGGCCCCTTCAGGGGTTACAATGAGCAGTTCTTC	CASSDGPFRGYNEQFF
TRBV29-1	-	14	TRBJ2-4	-	TGCAGCGTTGGGACAGCCCTAGCCAAAAACATTCAGTACTTC	CSVGTALAKNIQYF
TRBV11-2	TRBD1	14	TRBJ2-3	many	TGTGCCAGCAGCGTAGGACAGGGTGCAGATACGCAGTATTTT	CASSVGQGADTQYF
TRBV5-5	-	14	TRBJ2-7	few	TGTGCCAGCAGTAGGACACCGAGCTCCTACGAGCAGTACTTC	CASSRTPSSYEQYF
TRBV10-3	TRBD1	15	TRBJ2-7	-	TGTGCCATCAGTGATAAGAGGGACAGGGCCTACGAGCAGTACTTC	CAISDKRDRAYEQYF
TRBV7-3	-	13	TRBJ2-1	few	TGTGCCAGCAGCTTAATCGGGGAGCATGAGCAGTTCTTC	CASSLIGEHEQFF
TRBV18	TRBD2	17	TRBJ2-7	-	TGTGCCAGCTCACCACCGGGAGGACTAGCGGGAGGCGCCGAGCAGTACTTC	CASSPPGGLAGGAEQYF
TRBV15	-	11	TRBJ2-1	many	TGTGCCACCAGCACGTACGATGAGCAGTTCTTC	CATSTYDEQFF
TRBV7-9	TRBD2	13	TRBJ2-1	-	TGTGCCAGCAGCATGATTAGCGGGAGGGTCCAGTTCTTC	CASSMISGRVQFF